This T cell receptor (beta chain) was retrieved from a study of blood T cells in healthy people across ages. Alongside a J-beta primer mix, a sample-barcoded 5' primer served in a second PCR lasting about 7 to 11 cycles. TCRdb re-analysed the 5' RACE reads in MiXCR, keeping a single row per CDR3 protein. The sample records around 1,000,000 distinct CDR3 sequences, roughly 24% being singletons. This CDR3 has 20 amino acids. The germline CDR1 and CDR2 sequences are SGHRS and YFSETQ. V dropped 4 bases and J dropped 3; count of bases not matched to a gene: 22. These data were likewise used in another study, on T cells of mothers and their children.

The receptor was isolated from a girl between 2 and 10 years old in good health. The sample comprised blood. The V call is TRBV5-1, the J call TRBJ1-3, with 7 bases aligning to TRBD1. The CDR3 protein is CASSLGERLDRASFGNTIYF. The CDR3 nucleotides read TGCGCCAGCAGCCTAGGAGAACGTCTCGACAGGGCCTCTTTTGGAAACACCATATATTTT.